This TCR beta chain was observed in a study of preoperative IRX-2 immunotherapy in early breast cancer. Profiled with immunoSEQ multiplex PCR; TCRdb holds only in-frame clones, not every one. Altogether 90,000 to 100,000 clones are present, about nine tenths being singletons, with the ten largest covering roughly 1.9%. The V gene's germline CDR1 is LNHDA and CDR2 SQIVND (reference sequence). This CDR3 comprises 14 residues. With 3 bases clipped from V and 4 bases from J, the junction kept 4 bases outside the gene matches. Treatment described: preoperative locoregional IRX-2 cytokine immunotherapy. Preoperative locoregional IRX-2 cytokine immunotherapy was tested in the phase Ib source study.

The sample here was tumor tissue, taken after IRX-2 immunotherapy. This TCR was recovered from a human donor with breast cancer. The chain combines TRBV19 with TRBJ2-3, with 7 positions matching TRBD2. The CDR3 sequence is CASSIGREADTQYF. In nucleotides, the CDR3 is TGTGCCAGTAGTATTGGGAGGGAGGCAGATACGCAGTATTTT.